This TCR beta chain was observed in a study of T-cell reconstitution after alpha-beta-depleted transplantation in children. The CDR3 totals 15 residues. CDR1 is SNHLY and CDR2 is FYNNEI in the germline V gene. After removal of 5 bases from V and 1 base from J, the junction contained 4 bases not matched to a gene. Preparing the TCRbeta library involved the use of unique molecular identifiers. MiXCR was run by TCRdb on the PCR reads, yielding one entry per CDR3 protein. The repertoire consists of some 440,000 distinct CDR3 sequences, with around 15% occurring once and the leading ten covering just under 30%. Of note for this clonotype: Its antigen is currently unknown.

Study-wide points: Certain patients had high TCRbeta diversity at day 60, and it came from recipient T cells and thymic progenitors that survived. In patients about two months after transplant, alpha-beta T cells reportedly arose from several hundred expanded graft clones. T cells produced anew were the main source of T-cell counts and diversity one year after transplant.

The sequenced sample was PBMCs, mostly from graft donor cells, obtained 360 days after TCRalphabeta/CD19-depleted stem cell transplant. The TCR comes from a boy under two years old who had a stem cell transplant for Wiskott-Aldrich syndrome, so the T cells may come from the graft donor. The V and J genes are TRBV2 and TRBJ2-1; TRBD2 agrees at 8 bases. As DNA, the CDR3 is TGTGCCAGCAGTAACGGGGGGGCGTCCTACAATGAGCAGTTCTTC. Residues: CASSNGGASYNEQFF.